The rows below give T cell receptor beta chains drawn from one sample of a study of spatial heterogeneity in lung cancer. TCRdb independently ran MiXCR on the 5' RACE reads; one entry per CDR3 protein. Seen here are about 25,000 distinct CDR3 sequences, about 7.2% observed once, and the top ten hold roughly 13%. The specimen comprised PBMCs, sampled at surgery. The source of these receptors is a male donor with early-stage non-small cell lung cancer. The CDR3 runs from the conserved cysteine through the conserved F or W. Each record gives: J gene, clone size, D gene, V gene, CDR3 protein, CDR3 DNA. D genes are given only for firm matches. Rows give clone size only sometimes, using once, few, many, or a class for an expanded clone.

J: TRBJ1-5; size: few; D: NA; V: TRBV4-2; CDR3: CASSQDFAVNQPQHF; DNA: TGTGCCAGCAGCCAAGATTTCGCAGTCAATCAGCCCCAGCATTTT
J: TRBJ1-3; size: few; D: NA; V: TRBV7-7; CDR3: CASSPTGGLGDTIYF; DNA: TGTGCCAGCAGCCCCACGGGGGGCCTAGGGGACACCATATATTTT
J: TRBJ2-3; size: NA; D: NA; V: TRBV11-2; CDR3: CASSQGTKSTDTQYF; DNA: TGTGCCAGCAGCCAAGGGACAAAGTCCACAGATACGCAGTATTTT
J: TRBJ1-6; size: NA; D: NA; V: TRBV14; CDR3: CASSHPSSPLHF; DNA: TGTGCCAGCAGCCACCCTAGTTCACCCCTCCACTTT
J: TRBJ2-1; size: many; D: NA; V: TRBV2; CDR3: CASNVRGDNEQFF; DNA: TGTGCCAGCAATGTACGAGGGGACAATGAGCAGTTCTTC
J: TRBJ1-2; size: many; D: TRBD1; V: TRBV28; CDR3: CASSQGQELYYGYTF; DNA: TGTGCCAGCAGCCAAGGACAGGAGCTGTACTATGGCTACACCTTC
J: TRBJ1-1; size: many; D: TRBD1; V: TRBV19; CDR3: CASSPRGLGAFF; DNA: TGTGCCAGTAGTCCAAGGGGGCTGGGAGCTTTCTTT
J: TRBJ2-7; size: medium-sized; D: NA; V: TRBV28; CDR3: CASSSGAGSVTYEQYF; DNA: TGTGCCAGCAGCTCAGGAGCAGGGTCCGTAACCTACGAGCAGTACTTC
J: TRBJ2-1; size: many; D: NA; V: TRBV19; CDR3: CASSISPYYNEQFF; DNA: TGTGCCAGTAGTATAAGTCCCTATTACAATGAGCAGTTCTTC
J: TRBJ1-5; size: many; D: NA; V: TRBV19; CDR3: CASSTKVNQPQHF; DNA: TGTGCCAGTAGTACAAAGGTCAATCAGCCCCAGCATTTT
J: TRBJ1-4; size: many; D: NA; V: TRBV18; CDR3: CASSPGGVIGEKLFF; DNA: TGTGCCAGCTCACCAGGAGGAGTAATAGGCGAAAAACTGTTTTTT
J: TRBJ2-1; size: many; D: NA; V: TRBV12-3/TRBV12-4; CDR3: CASSLWVPEQFF; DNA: TGTGCCAGCAGTCTTTGGGTGCCTGAGCAGTTCTTC
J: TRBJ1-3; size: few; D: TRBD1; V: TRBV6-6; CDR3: CASSYDLGQGYGNTIYF; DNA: TGTGCCAGCAGTTACGATCTGGGACAGGGTTATGGAAACACCATATATTTT
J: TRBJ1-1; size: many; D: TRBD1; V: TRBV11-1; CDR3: CASSFDRDTEAFF; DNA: TGTGCCAGCAGCTTCGACAGGGACACTGAAGCTTTCTTT
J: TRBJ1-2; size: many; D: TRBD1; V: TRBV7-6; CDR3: CASSRKVGQGTVNYGYTF; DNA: TGTGCCAGCAGCCGCAAGGTGGGACAGGGAACAGTAAACTATGGCTACACCTTC
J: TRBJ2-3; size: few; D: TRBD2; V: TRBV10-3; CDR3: CAIRGTSGGGPTDTQYF; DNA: TGTGCCATCAGGGGGACTAGCGGGGGAGGCCCCACAGATACGCAGTATTTT
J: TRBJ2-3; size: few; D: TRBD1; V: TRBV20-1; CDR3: CSARPWDSHTDTQYF; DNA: TGCAGTGCTAGACCCTGGGACAGCCACACAGATACGCAGTATTTT
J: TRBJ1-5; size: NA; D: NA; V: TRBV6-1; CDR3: CASSERPYINQPQHF; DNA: TGTGCCAGCAGTGAACGCCCTTACATTAATCAGCCCCAGCATTTT
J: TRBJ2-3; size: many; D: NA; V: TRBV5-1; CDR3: CASKDRSGTDTQYF; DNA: TGCGCCAGCAAGGATCGATCTGGGACAGATACGCAGTATTTT
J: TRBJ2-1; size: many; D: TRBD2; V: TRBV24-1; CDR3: CATRGLDWVF; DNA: TGTGCCACCAGGGGACTAGATTGGGTCTTC
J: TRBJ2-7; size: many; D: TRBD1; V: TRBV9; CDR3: CASSTGTGASSYEQYF; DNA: TGTGCCAGCAGCACCGGGACAGGGGCATCCTCCTACGAGCAGTACTTC
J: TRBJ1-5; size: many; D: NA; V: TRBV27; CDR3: CASSLMGQPRGQPQHF; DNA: TGTGCCAGCAGTTTAATGGGGCAACCGAGAGGACAGCCCCAGCATTTT
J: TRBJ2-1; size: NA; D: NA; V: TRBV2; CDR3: CASSATGSSYNEQFF; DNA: TGTGCCAGCAGCGCCACAGGAAGCTCCTACAATGAGCAGTTCTTC
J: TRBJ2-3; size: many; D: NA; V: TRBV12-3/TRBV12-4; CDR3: CASRAGLEADTQYF; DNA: TGTGCCAGCAGGGCAGGCCTAGAGGCAGATACGCAGTATTTT
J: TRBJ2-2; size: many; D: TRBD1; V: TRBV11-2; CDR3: CASSFGTGDTGELFF; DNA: TGTGCCAGCAGCTTTGGGACAGGGGACACCGGGGAGCTGTTTTTT
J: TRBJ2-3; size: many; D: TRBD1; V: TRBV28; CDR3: CASSFRNSAGTGPYF; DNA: TGTGCCAGCAGTTTTCGAAATTCCGCGGGGACAGGACCCTATTTT
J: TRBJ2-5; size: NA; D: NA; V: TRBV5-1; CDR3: CASSSPRGAETQYF; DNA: TGCGCCAGCAGCTCCCCTAGGGGGGCAGAGACCCAGTACTTC
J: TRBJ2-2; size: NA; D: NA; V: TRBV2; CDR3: CASSAGAANTGELFF; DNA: TGTGCCAGCAGTGCCGGGGCCGCGAACACCGGGGAGCTGTTTTTT
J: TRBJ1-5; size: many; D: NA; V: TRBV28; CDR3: CASRTGGSNQPQHF; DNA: TGTGCCAGCAGGACGGGAGGGAGCAATCAGCCCCAGCATTTT
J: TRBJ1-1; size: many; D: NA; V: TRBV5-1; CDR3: CASSLGGKYSEAFF; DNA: TGCGCCAGCAGCTTGGGGGGGAAGTACTCTGAAGCTTTCTTT
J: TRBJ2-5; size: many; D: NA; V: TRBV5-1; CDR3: CASSGNQETQYF; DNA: TGCGCCAGCAGCGGTAACCAAGAGACCCAGTACTTC
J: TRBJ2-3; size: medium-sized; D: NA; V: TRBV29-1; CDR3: CSVEAASTQYF; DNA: TGCAGCGTTGAAGCCGCATCCACACAGTATTTT
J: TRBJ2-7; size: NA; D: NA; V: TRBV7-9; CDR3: CASSLSTYEQYF; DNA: TGTGCCAGCAGCTTAAGTACCTACGAGCAGTACTTC
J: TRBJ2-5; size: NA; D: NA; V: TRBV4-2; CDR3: CASSQNDLTETQYF; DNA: TGTGCCAGCAGCCAAAACGACCTCACAGAGACCCAGTACTTC
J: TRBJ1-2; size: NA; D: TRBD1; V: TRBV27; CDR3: CASRGQGSALGYTF; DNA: TGTGCCAGCAGAGGACAGGGATCTGCACTTGGCTACACCTTC
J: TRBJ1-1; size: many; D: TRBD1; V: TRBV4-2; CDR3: CASSQGSQGAEAFF; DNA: TGTGCCAGCAGCCAAGGTAGCCAGGGGGCTGAAGCTTTCTTT
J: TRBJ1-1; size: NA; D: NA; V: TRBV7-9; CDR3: CASSFSGSVNTEAFF; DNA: TGTGCCAGCAGCTTTTCTGGGTCCGTGAACACTGAAGCTTTCTTT
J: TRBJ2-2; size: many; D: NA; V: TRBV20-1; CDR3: CSAQRGGLRAGELFF; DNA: TGCAGTGCCCAGAGAGGGGGGCTGAGGGCCGGGGAGCTGTTTTTT
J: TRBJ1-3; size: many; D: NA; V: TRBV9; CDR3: CASSRGRQCLGNTIYF; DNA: TGTGCCAGCAGCCGGGGGCGGCAGTGCCTGGGAAACACCATATATTTT
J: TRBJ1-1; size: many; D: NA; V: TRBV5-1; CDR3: CASSFSGRMGTEAFF; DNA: TGCGCCAGCAGCTTTTCAGGGCGGATGGGGACTGAAGCTTTCTTT
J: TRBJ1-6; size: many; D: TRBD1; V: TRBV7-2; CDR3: CASSLGTGNSPLHF; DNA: TGTGCCAGCAGCTTAGGGACAGGGAATTCACCCCTCCACTTT
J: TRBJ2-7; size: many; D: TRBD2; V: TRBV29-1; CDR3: CSVAGADEQYF; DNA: TGCAGCGTCGCGGGAGCGGACGAGCAGTACTTC
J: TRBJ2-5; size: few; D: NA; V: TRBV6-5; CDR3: CASSPPGRGETQYF; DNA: TGTGCCAGCAGTCCCCCCGGCAGGGGAGAGACCCAGTACTTC
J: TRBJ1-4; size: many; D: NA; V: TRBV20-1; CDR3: CSARDSVNEKLFF; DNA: TGCAGTGCTAGGGACAGCGTTAATGAAAAACTGTTTTTT
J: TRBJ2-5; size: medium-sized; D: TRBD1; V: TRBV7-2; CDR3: CASSHWRPFSITTGMETQYF; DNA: TGTGCCAGCAGCCATTGGCGACCCTTTTCCATTACGACAGGGATGGAGACCCAGTACTTC
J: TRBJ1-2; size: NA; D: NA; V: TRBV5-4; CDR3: CASSLDGEDYTF; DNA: TGTGCCAGCAGCTTGGATGGGGAAGACTACACCTTC
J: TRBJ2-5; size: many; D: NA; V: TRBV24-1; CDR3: CATSDAGGGETQYF; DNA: TGTGCCACCAGTGACGCAGGGGGGGGAGAGACCCAGTACTTC
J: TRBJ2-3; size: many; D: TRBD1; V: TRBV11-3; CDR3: CASSPRGLYTDTQYF; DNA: TGTGCCAGCAGCCCGAGGGGGCTTTACACAGATACGCAGTATTTT
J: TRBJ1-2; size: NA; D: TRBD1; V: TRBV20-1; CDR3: CSAIGGDYGYTF; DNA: TGCAGTGCTATAGGGGGCGACTATGGCTACACCTTC
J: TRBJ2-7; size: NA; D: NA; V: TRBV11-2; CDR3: CASSPRTNYEQYF; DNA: TGTGCCAGCAGCCCCCGGACCAACTACGAGCAGTACTTC
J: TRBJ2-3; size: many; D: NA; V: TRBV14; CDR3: CASSQGLSTDTQYF; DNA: TGTGCCAGCAGCCAGGGCCTTAGCACAGATACGCAGTATTTT